This is a list of T cell receptor beta chains from one sample in a study of blood T cell repertoires in COVID-19. Only in-frame clones appear in the TCRdb table, and some are missing; sequencing was by immunoSEQ multiplex PCR. The table has about 190,000 clones, around 76% seen once. The sequenced sample was peripheral blood. Receptors were obtained from a woman aged 60-75 years with COVID-19, enrolled during active disease. The CDR3 runs from the conserved cysteine through the conserved F or W. The D gene is left open where the match is weak. Clone size is shown for a subset of rows, as once, few, many or a class of expanded clone.

v_gene: TRBV6-5; j_gene: TRBJ2-1; len: 15; abundance: NA; d_gene: NA; CDR3nt: TGTGCCAGCAGTTACATTGGGACACCCCGCGATGAGCAGTTCTTC; CDR3aa: CASSYIGTPRDEQFF
v_gene: TRBV10-2; j_gene: TRBJ1-5; len: 15; abundance: once; d_gene: TRBD1; CDR3nt: TGCGCCAGCAGTGAGGGGACAGGGGGCTTTCAGCCCCAGCATTTT; CDR3aa: CASSEGTGGFQPQHF
v_gene: TRBV7-9; j_gene: TRBJ2-3; len: 16; abundance: NA; d_gene: TRBD2; CDR3nt: TGTGCCAGCAATTCCGACGGGACTAGCGCGGGAGATACGCAGTATTTT; CDR3aa: CASNSDGTSAGDTQYF
v_gene: TRBV28; j_gene: TRBJ1-5; len: 15; abundance: NA; d_gene: NA; CDR3nt: TGTGCCAGCAGTTTTCTCCAGGGAGGAAATCAGCCCCAGCATTTT; CDR3aa: CASSFLQGGNQPQHF
v_gene: TRBV5-6; j_gene: TRBJ2-3; len: 12; abundance: NA; d_gene: NA; CDR3nt: TGTGCCAGCAGCCTTTACACAGATACGCAGTATTTT; CDR3aa: CASSLYTDTQYF
v_gene: TRBV30; j_gene: TRBJ1-3; len: 16; abundance: NA; d_gene: NA; CDR3nt: TGTGCCTGGAGTTCGCGAGGTCGTACCTCTGGAAACACCATATATTTT; CDR3aa: CAWSSRGRTSGNTIYF
v_gene: TRBV3-1/TRBV3-2; j_gene: TRBJ1-6; len: 14; abundance: NA; d_gene: NA; CDR3nt: TGTGCCAGCAGCCAAGGACAGGAAAATTCACCCCTCCACTTT; CDR3aa: CASSQGQENSPLHF
v_gene: TRBV7-9; j_gene: TRBJ1-4; len: 15; abundance: NA; d_gene: TRBD1; CDR3nt: TGTGCCAGCAGCTTACGTGGACAGGGAAATGAAAAACTGTTTTTT; CDR3aa: CASSLRGQGNEKLFF
v_gene: TRBV27; j_gene: TRBJ2-5; len: 15; abundance: NA; d_gene: TRBD2; CDR3nt: TGTGCCAGCAGTCCCGGGACTACCCGCCTCGAGACCCAGTACTTC; CDR3aa: CASSPGTTRLETQYF
v_gene: TRBV2; j_gene: TRBJ1-2; len: 14; abundance: few; d_gene: NA; CDR3nt: TGTGCCAGCAGGGAGACAGCCCCTAACTATGGCTACACCTTC; CDR3aa: CASRETAPNYGYTF
v_gene: TRBV6-5; j_gene: TRBJ2-3; len: 12; abundance: NA; d_gene: NA; CDR3nt: TGTGCCAGCAGTTACGTCGGGGATACGCAGTATTTT; CDR3aa: CASSYVGDTQYF
v_gene: TRBV18; j_gene: TRBJ2-3; len: 16; abundance: NA; d_gene: TRBD2; CDR3nt: TGTGCCAGCTCACCGGGACTAGCGGGGGGGCCAGATACGCAGTATTTT; CDR3aa: CASSPGLAGGPDTQYF
v_gene: TRBV2; j_gene: TRBJ2-5; len: 15; abundance: NA; d_gene: TRBD2; CDR3nt: TGTGCCAGCGGGGATTCTGGCGGGAGCCAAGAGACCCAGTACTTC; CDR3aa: CASGDSGGSQETQYF